The 6 T cell receptor beta chains reported below all come from one sample, sequenced in a study of blood T cell repertoires in COVID-19 (dated by TCRdb to 2020 to 2021). Library creation used the immunoSEQ multiplex PCR assay. As stored in TCRdb, this immuneACCESS dataset retains in-frame rearrangements with V and J assigned. A fraction of the clones does not appear; measured against another copy, unresolved V genes explain less than half of the discrepancy, and the remainder lacks a known reason. Here the sample has approximately 140,000 clones; 80% to 90% occur a single time. The ten most abundant clones make up around 15% of the sample. The sequencing input was peripheral blood. These receptors originate from a man in his late teens or twenties with COVID-19, enrolled during active disease.

The chain employs TRBV5-6 and TRBJ1-2; D remains unclear. Germline CDR1 is SGHDT and CDR2 is YYEEEE. The CDR3 contains 13 residues. V was clipped by 2 bases and J by 1 base, with 6 bases between them. The CDR3 coding sequence is TGTGCCAGCAGCTTCGGAGTTAACTATGGCTACACCTTC. Its translation: CASSFGVNYGYTF. The entire variable domain, with the rest obtained from reference TRBV5-6 and TRBJ1-2, is as follows: DAGVTQSPTHLIKTRGQQVTLRCSPKSGHDTVSWYQQALGQGPQFIFQYYEEEERQRGNFPDRFSGHQFPNYSSELNVNALLLGDSALYLCASSFGVNYGYTFGSGTRLTVV.

V is TRBV6-5 and J is TRBJ1-5; D unclear. This CDR3 is built from 13 residues. Germline lookup yields CDR1 MNHEY and CDR2 SVGAGI. V was cut by 6 bases and J by 0 bases, with 6 bases left in between. In nucleotides, the CDR3 is TGTGCCAGCAGGACTGATAGCAATCAGCCCCAGCATTTT. This sequence encodes CASRTDSNQPQHF.

The chain couples TRBV7-2 to TRBJ2-2; D is unresolved. This CDR3 is 13 amino acids long. Germline V gene data show CDR1 as SGHTA and CDR2 as FQGNSA. The V and J ends lost 5 bases and 5 bases respectively, with 9 bases between them. CDR3 protein: CASSVVRTGELFF. CDR3 sequence (DNA): TGTGCCAGCAGCGTAGTCCGGACCGGGGAGCTGTTTTTT.

V gene TRBV2 combines with J gene TRBJ2-2, with D unclear. The CDR3 has 13 residues. Germline-derived CDR1 and CDR2 are SNHLY and FYNNEI. V shed 10 bases and J shed 6 bases, with 15 bases lying between them. CDR3 protein: CANTASGPGELFF. CDR3 nucleotide sequence: TGTGCCAACACCGCTTCAGGCCCCGGGGAGCTGTTTTTT.

In this sample, this clone turned up a few times. This chain links TRBV6-5 with TRBJ2-2; the D is unclear. The V end lost 4 bases, the J end lost 2 bases, and 8 bases lay between the germline ends. Looked up from germline, CDR1 is MNHEY and CDR2 is SVGAGI. The CDR3 has 14 amino acids. The CDR3 sequence: CASSWSPNTGELFF. DNA for the CDR3: TGTGCCAGCAGTTGGAGTCCCAACACCGGGGAGCTGTTTTTT.

This chain uses TRBV15 with TRBJ2-7, with D possibly matching TRBD1 (5 bases). CDR3 length: 13 residues. In germline, CDR1 is LNHNV, CDR2 YYDKDF (reference sequence). Trimming pared 3 bases from V and 0 bases from J, leaving 6 bases between. The CDR3 reads CATSRDISYEQYF. The CDR3 DNA is TGTGCCACCAGCAGGGACATCTCCTACGAGCAGTACTTC.